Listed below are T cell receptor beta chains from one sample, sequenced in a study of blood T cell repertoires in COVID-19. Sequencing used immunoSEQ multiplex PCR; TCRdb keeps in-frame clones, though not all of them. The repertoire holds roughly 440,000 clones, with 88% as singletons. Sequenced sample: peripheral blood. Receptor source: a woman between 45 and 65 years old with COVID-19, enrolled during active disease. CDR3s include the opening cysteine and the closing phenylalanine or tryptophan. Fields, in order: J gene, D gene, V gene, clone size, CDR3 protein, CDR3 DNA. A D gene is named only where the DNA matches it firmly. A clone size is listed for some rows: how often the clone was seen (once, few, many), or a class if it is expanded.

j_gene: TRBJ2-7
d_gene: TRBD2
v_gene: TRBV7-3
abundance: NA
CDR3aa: CASSLNGGKVYEQYF
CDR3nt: TGTGCCAGCAGCCTAAACGGGGGGAAGGTCTACGAGCAGTACTTC

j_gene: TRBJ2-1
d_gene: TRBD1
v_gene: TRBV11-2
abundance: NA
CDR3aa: CASSGPGQGYYNEQFF
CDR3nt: TGTGCCAGCAGCGGCCCGGGACAGGGCTACTACAATGAGCAGTTCTTC

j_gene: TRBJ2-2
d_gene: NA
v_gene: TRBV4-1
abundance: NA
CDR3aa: CASSQTFFGVDTGELFF
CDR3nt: TGCGCCAGCAGCCAAACGTTTTTCGGAGTCGACACCGGGGAGCTGTTTTTT

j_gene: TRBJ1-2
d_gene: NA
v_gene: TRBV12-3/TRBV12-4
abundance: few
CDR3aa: CASSFRGGYGYTF
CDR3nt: TGTGCCAGCAGTTTCAGGGGCGGGTATGGCTACACCTTC

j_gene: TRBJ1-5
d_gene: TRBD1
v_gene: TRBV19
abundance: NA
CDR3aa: CASMTGRSNQPQHF
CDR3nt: TGTGCCAGCATGACAGGGAGAAGCAATCAGCCCCAGCATTTT

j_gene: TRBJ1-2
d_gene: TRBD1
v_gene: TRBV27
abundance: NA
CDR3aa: CASASGTEYGYTF
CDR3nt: TGTGCCAGCGCCTCCGGGACAGAATATGGCTACACCTTC

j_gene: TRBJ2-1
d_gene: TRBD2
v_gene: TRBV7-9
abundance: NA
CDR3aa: CASSSAGGKDEQFF
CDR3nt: TGTGCCAGCAGCTCAGCGGGGGGTAAAGATGAGCAGTTCTTC

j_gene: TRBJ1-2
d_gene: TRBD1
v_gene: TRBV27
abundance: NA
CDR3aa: CASSRGQGGGYTF
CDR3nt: TGTGCCAGCAGCCGGGGACAGGGCGGTGGGTACACCTTC

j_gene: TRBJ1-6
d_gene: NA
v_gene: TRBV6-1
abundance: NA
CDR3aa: CASSELGYNSPLHF
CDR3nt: TGTGCCAGCAGTGAACTCGGCTATAATTCACCCCTCCACTTT

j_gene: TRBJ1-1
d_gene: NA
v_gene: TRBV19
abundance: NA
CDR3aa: CASRSQSAAKTEAFF
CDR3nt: TGTGCCAGTAGGAGCCAATCCGCGGCCAAGACTGAAGCTTTCTTT

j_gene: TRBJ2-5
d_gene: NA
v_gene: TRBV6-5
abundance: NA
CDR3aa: CASRGRGLGGETQYF
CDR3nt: TGTGCCAGCAGGGGCCGCGGCCTAGGGGGAGAGACCCAGTACTTC

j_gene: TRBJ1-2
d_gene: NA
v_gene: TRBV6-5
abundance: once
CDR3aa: CASSNRATTGYGYTF
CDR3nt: TGTGCCAGCAGTAACAGGGCCACCACAGGCTATGGCTACACCTTC

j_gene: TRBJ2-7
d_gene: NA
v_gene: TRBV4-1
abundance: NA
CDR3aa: CASSLQRTGFKTYEQYF
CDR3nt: TGCGCCAGCAGCTTACAGAGAACCGGTTTCAAGACCTACGAGCAGTACTTC

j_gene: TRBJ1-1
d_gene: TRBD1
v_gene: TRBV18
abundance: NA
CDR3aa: CASSPTGGTEAFF
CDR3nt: TGTGCCAGCTCGCCGACAGGGGGCACTGAAGCTTTCTTT

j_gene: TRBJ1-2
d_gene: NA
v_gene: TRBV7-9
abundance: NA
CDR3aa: CASSSTDRGYTF
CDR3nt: TGTGCCAGCAGCTCTACAGACAGGGGCTACACCTTC

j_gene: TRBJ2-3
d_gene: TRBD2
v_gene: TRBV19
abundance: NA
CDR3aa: CASSKERGSTDTQYF
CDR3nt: TGTGCCAGTAGTAAGGAGCGGGGGAGCACAGATACGCAGTATTTT

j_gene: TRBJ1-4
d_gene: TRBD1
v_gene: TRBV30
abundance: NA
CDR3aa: CACRGPTNEKLFF
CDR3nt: TGTGCCTGCAGGGGGCCAACTAATGAAAAACTGTTTTTT

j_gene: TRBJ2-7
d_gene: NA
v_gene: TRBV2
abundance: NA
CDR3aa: CASSPFFRDYEQYF
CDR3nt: TGTGCCAGCAGTCCATTCTTCAGGGACTACGAGCAGTACTTC

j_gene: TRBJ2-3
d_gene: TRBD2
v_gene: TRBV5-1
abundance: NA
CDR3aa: CASSLGGNGGTDTQYF
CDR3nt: TGCGCCAGCAGCCTCGGGGGGAACGGGGGCACAGATACGCAGTATTTT